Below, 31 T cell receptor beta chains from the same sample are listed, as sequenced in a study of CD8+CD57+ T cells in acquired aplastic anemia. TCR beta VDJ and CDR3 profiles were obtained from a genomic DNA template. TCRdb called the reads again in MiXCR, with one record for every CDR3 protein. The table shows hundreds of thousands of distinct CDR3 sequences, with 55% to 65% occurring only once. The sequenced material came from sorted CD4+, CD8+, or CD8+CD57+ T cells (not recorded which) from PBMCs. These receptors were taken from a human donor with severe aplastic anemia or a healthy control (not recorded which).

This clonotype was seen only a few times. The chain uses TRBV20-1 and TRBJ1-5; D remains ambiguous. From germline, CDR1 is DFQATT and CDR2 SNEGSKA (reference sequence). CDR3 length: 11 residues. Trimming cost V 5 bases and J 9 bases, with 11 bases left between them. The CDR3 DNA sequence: TGCAGTGCTGACGGGGATACGCCCCAGCATTTT. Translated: CSADGDTPQHF.

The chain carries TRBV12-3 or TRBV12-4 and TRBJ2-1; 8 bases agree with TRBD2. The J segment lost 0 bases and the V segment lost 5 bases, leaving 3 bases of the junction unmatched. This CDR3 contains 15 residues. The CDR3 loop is CASSQSGSSYNEQFF. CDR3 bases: TGTGCCAGCAGTCAAAGCGGGAGCTCCTACAATGAGCAGTTCTTC.

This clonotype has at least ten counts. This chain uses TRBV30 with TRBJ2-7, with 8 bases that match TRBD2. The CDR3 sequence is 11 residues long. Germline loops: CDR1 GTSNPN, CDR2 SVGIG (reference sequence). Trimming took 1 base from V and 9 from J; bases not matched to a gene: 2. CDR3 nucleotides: TGTGCCTGGAGTGGCGGGGGGCCGCAGTACTTC. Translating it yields CAWSGGGPQYF.

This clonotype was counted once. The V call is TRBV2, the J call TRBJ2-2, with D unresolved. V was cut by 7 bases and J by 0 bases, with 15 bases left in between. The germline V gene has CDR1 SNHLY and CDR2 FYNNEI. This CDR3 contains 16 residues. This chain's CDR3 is CASTPGRRTNTGELFF. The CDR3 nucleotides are TGTGCCAGCACCCCAGGAAGACGGACGAACACCGGGGAGCTGTTTTTT.

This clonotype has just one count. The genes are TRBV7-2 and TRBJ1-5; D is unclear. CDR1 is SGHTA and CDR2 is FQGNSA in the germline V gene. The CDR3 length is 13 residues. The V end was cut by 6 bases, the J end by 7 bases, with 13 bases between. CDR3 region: CASSSGLRQPQHF. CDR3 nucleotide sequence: TGTGCCAGCAGTTCCGGACTCCGCCAGCCCCAGCATTTT.

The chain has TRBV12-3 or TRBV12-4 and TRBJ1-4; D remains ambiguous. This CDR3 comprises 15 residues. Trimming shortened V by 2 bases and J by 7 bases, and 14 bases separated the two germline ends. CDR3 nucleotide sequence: TGTGCCAGCAGTTTACTGAAGGTGGGAGCTGAAAAACTGTTTTTT. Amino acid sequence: CASSLLKVGAEKLFF.

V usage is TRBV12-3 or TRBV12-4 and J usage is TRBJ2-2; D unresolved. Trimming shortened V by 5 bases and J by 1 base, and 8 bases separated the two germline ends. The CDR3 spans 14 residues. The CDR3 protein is CASSNRQNTGELFF. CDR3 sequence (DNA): TGTGCCAGCAGTAACCGGCAGAACACCGGGGAGCTGTTTTTT.

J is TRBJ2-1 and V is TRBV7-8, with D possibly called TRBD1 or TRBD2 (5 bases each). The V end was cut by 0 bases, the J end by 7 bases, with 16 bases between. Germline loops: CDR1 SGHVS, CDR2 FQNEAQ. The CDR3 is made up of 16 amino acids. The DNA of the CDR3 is TGTGCCAGCAGCTTAGCAAGGCCTCTAGAGGGGAATGAGCAGTTCTTC. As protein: CASSLARPLEGNEQFF. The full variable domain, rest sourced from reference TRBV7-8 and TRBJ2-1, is GAGVSQSPRYKVAKRGQDVALRCDPISGHVSLFWYQQALGQGPEFLTYFQNEAQLDKSGLPSDRFFAERPEGSVSTLKIQRTQQEDSAVYLCASSLARPLEGNEQFFGPGTRLTVL.

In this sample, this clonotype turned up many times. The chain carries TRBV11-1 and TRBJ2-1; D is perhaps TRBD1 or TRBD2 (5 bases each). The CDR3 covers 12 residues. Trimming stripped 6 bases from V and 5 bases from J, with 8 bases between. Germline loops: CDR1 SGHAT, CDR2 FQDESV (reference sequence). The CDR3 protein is CASRGTNNEQFF. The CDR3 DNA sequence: TGTGCCAGCAGAGGGACCAACAATGAGCAGTTCTTC.

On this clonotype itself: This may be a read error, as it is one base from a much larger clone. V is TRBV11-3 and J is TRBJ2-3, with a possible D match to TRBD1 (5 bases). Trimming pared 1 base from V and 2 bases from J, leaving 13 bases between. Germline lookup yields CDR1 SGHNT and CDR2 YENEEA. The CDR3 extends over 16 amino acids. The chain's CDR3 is CASSLGHRKFTDTQYF. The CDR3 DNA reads TGTGCCAGCAGCTTAGGGCACAGGAAATTCACAGATACGCAGTATTTT. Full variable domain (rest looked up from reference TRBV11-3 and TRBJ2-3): EAGVVQSPRYKIIEKKQPVAFWCNPISGHNTLYWYLQNLGQGPELLIRYENEEAVDDSQLPKDRFSAERLKGVDSTLKIQPAELGDSAVYLCASSLGHRKFTDTQYFGPGTRLTVL.

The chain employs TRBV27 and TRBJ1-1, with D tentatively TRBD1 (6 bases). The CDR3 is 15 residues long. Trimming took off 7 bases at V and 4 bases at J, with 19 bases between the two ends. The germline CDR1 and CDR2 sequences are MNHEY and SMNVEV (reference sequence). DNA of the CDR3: TGTGCCAGCACAACAGGGAGGGGAGGGCGCACTGAAGCTTTCTTT. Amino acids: CASTTGRGGRTEAFF.

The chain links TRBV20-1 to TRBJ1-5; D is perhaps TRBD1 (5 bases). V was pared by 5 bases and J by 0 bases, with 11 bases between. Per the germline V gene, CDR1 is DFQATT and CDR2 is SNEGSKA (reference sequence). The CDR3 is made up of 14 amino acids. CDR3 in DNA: TGCAGTGCTTCAGAGGGGATTAGCAATCAGCCCCAGCATTTT. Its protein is CSASEGISNQPQHF.

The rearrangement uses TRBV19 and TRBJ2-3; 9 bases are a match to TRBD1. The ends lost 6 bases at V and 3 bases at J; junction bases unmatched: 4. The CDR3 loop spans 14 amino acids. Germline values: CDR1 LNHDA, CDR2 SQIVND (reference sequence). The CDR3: CASRLTGGTDTQYF. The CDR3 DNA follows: TGTGCCAGTAGGCTGACAGGGGGTACAGATACGCAGTATTTT. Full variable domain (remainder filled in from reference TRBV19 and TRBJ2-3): DGGITQSPKYLFRKEGQNVTLSCEQNLNHDAMYWYRQDPGQGLRLIYYSQIVNDFQKGDIAEGYSVSREKKESFPLTVTSAQKNPTAFYLCASRLTGGTDTQYFGPGTRLTVL.

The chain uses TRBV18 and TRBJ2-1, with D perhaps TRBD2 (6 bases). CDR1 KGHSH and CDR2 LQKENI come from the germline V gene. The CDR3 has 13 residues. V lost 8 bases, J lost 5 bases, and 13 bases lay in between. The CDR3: CASPSEEDNEQFF. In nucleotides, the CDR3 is TGTGCCAGCCCTAGCGAGGAAGACAATGAGCAGTTCTTC. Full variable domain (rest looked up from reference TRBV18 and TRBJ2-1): NAGVMQNPRHLVRRRGQEARLRCSPMKGHSHVYWYRQLPEEGLKFMVYLQKENIIDESGMPKERFSAEFPKEGPSILRIQQVVRGDSAAYFCASPSEEDNEQFFGPGTRLTVL.

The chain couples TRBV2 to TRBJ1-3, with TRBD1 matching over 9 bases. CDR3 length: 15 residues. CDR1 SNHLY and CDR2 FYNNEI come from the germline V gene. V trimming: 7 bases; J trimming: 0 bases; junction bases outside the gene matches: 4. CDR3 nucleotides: TGTGCCAGCACCACGGACAGGGGCTCTGGAAACACCATATATTTT. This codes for CASTTDRGSGNTIYF.

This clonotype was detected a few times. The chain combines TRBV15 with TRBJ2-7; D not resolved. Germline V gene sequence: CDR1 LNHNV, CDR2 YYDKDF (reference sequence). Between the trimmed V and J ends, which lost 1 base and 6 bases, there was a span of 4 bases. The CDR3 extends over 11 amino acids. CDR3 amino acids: CATSRVSEQYF. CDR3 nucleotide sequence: TGTGCCACCAGCAGAGTTAGCGAGCAGTACTTC.

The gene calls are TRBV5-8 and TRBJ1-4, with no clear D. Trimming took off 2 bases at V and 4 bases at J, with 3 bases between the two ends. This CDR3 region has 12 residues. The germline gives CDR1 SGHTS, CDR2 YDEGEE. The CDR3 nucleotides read TGTGCCAGCAGCTTATTTAATGAAAAACTGTTTTTT. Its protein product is CASSLFNEKLFF.

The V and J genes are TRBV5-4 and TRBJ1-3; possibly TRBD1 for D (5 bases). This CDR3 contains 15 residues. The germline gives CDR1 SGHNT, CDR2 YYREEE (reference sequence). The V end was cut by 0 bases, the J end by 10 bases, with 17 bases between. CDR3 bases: TGTGCCAGCAGCTTGGTTTTAGCGGGGCAAGAGACCATATATTTT. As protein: CASSLVLAGQETIYF.

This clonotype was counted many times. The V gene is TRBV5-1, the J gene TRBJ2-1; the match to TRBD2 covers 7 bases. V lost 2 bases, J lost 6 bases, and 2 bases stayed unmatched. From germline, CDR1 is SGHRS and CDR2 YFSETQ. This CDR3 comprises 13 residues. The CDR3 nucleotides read TGCGCCAGCAGCTTCCGGACTAGCAATGAGCAGTTCTTC. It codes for CASSFRTSNEQFF.

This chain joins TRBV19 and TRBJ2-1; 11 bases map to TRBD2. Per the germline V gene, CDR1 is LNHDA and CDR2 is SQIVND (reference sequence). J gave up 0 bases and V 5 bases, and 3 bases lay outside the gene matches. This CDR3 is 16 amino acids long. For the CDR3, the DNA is TGTGCCAGTAGTGGTAGCGGGAGGGCCTCCTACAATGAGCAGTTCTTC. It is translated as CASSGSGRASYNEQFF.

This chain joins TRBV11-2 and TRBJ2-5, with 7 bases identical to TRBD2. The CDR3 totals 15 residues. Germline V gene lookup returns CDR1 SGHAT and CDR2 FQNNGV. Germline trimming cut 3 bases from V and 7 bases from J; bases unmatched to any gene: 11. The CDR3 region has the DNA TGTGCCAGCAGCTTCCAGCGGGACTCCGCAGGGACCCAGTACTTC. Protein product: CASSFQRDSAGTQYF.

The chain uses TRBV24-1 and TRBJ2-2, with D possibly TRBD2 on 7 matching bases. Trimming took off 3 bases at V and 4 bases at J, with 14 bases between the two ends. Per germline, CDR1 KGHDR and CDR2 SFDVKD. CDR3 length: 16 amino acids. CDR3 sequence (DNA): TGTGCCACCAGTGATCATGAGGGGGGGCCCACCGGGGAGCTGTTTTTT. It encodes CATSDHEGGPTGELFF.

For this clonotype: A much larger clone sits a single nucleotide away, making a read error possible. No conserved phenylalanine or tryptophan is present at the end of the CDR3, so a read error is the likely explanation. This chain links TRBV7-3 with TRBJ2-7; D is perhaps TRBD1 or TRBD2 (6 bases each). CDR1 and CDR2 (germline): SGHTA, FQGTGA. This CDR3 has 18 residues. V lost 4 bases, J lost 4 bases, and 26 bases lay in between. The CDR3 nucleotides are TGTGCCAGCAGCTCCGGGGTCTCGGGGGCTGGTTTTATGTACGAGCAGTACCTC. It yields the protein CASSSGVSGAGFMYEQYL.

The CDR3 region is CASSEARGTAHSPLHF. CDR3 nucleotide sequence: TGTGCCAGCAGTGAAGCTAGGGGGACAGCTCATTCACCCCTCCACTTT. The chain links TRBV2 to TRBJ1-6; 7 bases agree with TRBD1. Germline CDR1 SNHLY, CDR2 FYNNEI. The CDR3 consists of 16 residues. The J segment lost 8 bases and the V segment lost 0 bases, leaving 7 bases of the junction unmatched.

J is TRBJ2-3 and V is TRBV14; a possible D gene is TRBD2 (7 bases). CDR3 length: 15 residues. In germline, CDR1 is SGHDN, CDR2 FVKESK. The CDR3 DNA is TGTGTCACTCCCGGGGGAGGGGGGGCTGGAGATACGCAGTATTTT. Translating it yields CVTPGGGGAGDTQYF.

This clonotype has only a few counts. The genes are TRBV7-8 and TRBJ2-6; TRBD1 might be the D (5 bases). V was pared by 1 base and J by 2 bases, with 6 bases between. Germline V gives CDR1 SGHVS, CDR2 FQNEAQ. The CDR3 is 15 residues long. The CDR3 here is CASSLVGAGANVLTF. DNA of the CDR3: TGTGCCAGCAGCTTAGTAGGGGCTGGGGCCAACGTCCTGACTTTC.

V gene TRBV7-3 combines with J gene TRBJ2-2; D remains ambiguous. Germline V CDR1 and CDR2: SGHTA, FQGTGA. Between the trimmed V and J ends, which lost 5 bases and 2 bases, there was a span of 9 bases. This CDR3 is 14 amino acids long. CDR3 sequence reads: CASSPPSNTGELFF. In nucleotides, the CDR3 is TGTGCCAGCAGCCCCCCAAGCAACACCGGGGAGCTGTTTTTT.

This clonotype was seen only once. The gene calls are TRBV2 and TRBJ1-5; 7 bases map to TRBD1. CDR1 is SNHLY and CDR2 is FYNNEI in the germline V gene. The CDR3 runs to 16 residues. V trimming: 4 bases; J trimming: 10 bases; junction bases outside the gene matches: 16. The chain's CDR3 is CASSGNPGQTIEPQHF. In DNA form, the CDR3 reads TGTGCCAGCAGTGGAAACCCGGGACAGACAATCGAACCCCAGCATTTT.

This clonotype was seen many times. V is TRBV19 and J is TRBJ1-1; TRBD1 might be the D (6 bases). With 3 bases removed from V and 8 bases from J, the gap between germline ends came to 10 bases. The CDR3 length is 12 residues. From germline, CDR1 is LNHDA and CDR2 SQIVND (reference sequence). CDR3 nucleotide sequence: TGTGCCAGTAGTATGGGGGGGACAGAAGCTTTCTTT. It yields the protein CASSMGGTEAFF.

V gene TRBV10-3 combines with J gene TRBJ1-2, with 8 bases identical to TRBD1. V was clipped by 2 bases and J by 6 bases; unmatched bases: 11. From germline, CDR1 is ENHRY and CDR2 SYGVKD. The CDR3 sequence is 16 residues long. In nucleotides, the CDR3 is TGTGCCATCAGTGAGAGTCATTGGGACAGGCTCGATGGCTACACCTTC. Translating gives CAISESHWDRLDGYTF.

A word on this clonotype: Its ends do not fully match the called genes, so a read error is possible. As DNA, the CDR3 is TGTGCCAGCAGTTTAGGGACAAGGCAATCACCCCTCCACTTT. Translated, it gives CASSLGTRQSPLHF. The gene calls are TRBV7-8 and TRBJ1-6; perhaps TRBD1 as D (6 bases). This CDR3 has 14 residues. The germline V gene encodes CDR1 SGHVS and CDR2 FQNEAQ. Full variable domain (missing parts from reference TRBV7-8 and TRBJ1-6): GAGVSQSPRYKVAKRGQDVALRCDPISGHVSLFWYQQALGQGPEFLTYFQNEAQLDKSGLPSDRFFAERPEGSVSTLKIQRTQQEDSAVYLCASSLGTRQSPLHFGNGTRLTVT.